Listed below are T cell receptor beta chains from one sample, sequenced in a study of blood T cells in healthy people across ages. TCRdb ran MiXCR on the 5' RACE reads and lists one entry per CDR3 protein. Of fewer than 1,200,000 distinct CDR3 sequences in the sample, 20% to 25% were seen once. The same data also contributed to another study, on T cells of mothers and their children.

Sequenced material: blood. The receptors originated from a girl aged 2 to 9 in good health. CDR3s include the opening cysteine and the closing phenylalanine or tryptophan. Each record gives: D gene, V gene, clone size, J gene, CDR3 DNA, CDR3 protein. D genes are given only for firm matches. Rows give clone size only sometimes, using once, few, many, or a class for an expanded clone.

.	TRBV5-4	.	TRBJ2-5	TGTGCCAGCAGCTTGGGTGTCATTACAGAGACCCAGTACTTC	CASSLGVITETQYF
TRBD1	TRBV20-1	few	TRBJ2-5	TGCAGTGCTCCCAATGCGGACAGGGGAATCGGGACCCAGTACTTC	CSAPNADRGIGTQYF
TRBD2	TRBV5-6	.	TRBJ2-1	TGTGCCAGCAGCTTGTTAGCGGGGGCCCCGGGGGGCAATGAGCAGTTCTTC	CASSLLAGAPGGNEQFF
.	TRBV7-2	few	TRBJ1-1	TGTGCCAGCAGCTCACAGGTTTCGGTGGACACTGAAGCTTTCTTT	CASSSQVSVDTEAFF
.	TRBV6-1	few	TRBJ2-1	TGTGCCAGCAGACCTACCCCGGGCTCCTACAATGAGCAGTTCTTC	CASRPTPGSYNEQFF
.	TRBV11-3	few	TRBJ1-1	TGTGCCAGCAGCTTAGAAGGCCGGAAGAACACTGAAGCTTTCTTT	CASSLEGRKNTEAFF
.	TRBV6-1	.	TRBJ2-1	TGTGCCAGCAGTGATCTTGGGATTCGCTACAATGAGCAGTTCTTC	CASSDLGIRYNEQFF
.	TRBV20-1	.	TRBJ2-1	TGCAGTGCTAGACCTAATGAGCAGTTCTTC	CSARPNEQFF
.	TRBV6-1	few	TRBJ1-4	TGTGCCAGCAAAACCCCCGGGACTCCCCGACCGGATGAAAAACTGTTTTTT	CASKTPGTPRPDEKLFF
TRBD2	TRBV12-3/TRBV12-4	many	TRBJ2-1	TGTGCCAGCAGTTTCCCAGCGGGAGGCAATGAGCAGTTCTTC	CASSFPAGGNEQFF
TRBD2	TRBV7-2	few	TRBJ2-1	TGTGCCAGCAGCTTACTAGCGGGGATCAGCTCCTACAATGAGCAGTTCTTC	CASSLLAGISSYNEQFF
TRBD2	TRBV7-9	.	TRBJ2-7	TGTGCCAGCAGCCCATCGGGAGGGGATGTAGGCTACGAGCAGTACTTC	CASSPSGGDVGYEQYF
.	TRBV27	.	TRBJ2-1	TGTGCCAGCAAGGGGGGGGACAATGAGCAGTTCTTC	CASKGGDNEQFF
TRBD2	TRBV28	.	TRBJ2-5	TGTGCCAGCAAAATAAGCGGGATTCAAGAGACCCAGTACTTC	CASKISGIQETQYF
TRBD2	TRBV4-2	.	TRBJ2-4	TGTGCCAGCAGCCAAGGACTAGCGGGAGGGGAAAACATTCAGTACTTC	CASSQGLAGGENIQYF
.	TRBV7-9	.	TRBJ2-7	TGTGCCAGCAGCTTGGACACCTCCTCCTACGAGCAGTACTTC	CASSLDTSSYEQYF
.	TRBV28	.	TRBJ1-5	TGTGCCAGCAGTTTACCCGACAAACCCCAGCATTTT	CASSLPDKPQHF
TRBD1	TRBV2	few	TRBJ2-7	TGTGCCAGCGGGACAGCCTACGAGCAGTACTTC	CASGTAYEQYF
TRBD1	TRBV27	.	TRBJ1-2	TGTGCCAGCAGTTTTGGGGACAGAAGCTATGGCTACACCTTC	CASSFGDRSYGYTF
.	TRBV4-1	.	TRBJ1-1	TGCGCCAGCAGCATGCTGGGGGTGACTGAAGCTTTCTTT	CASSMLGVTEAFF
.	TRBV28	few	TRBJ2-2	TGTGCCAGCAGCTTTTTTGGACAGAACACCGGGGAGCTGTTTTTT	CASSFFGQNTGELFF
.	TRBV7-9	.	TRBJ1-1	TGTGCCAGCAGCTTAGGCGGGGGGGGACGGACTGAAGCTTTCTTT	CASSLGGGGRTEAFF
.	TRBV5-1	.	TRBJ1-6	TGCGCCAGCAGCTTGGAGGGGCGGGACTCACCCCTCCACTTT	CASSLEGRDSPLHF
.	TRBV7-9	few	TRBJ2-1	TGTGCCAGCAGCGCTAGCGCTGACTATGAGCAGTTCTTC	CASSASADYEQFF
TRBD2	TRBV6-2/TRBV6-3	few	TRBJ2-5	TGTGCCAGCAGCCTGAAGCGGGGGGGCCAGGTGTCAGAGACCCAGTACTTC	CASSLKRGGQVSETQYF
.	TRBV28	.	TRBJ2-3	TGTGCCAGCAGTGAGCCTAGCAAAGATACGCAGTATTTT	CASSEPSKDTQYF
.	TRBV3-1	.	TRBJ1-1	TGTGCCAGCAGCGGGACCGGGACTGAAGCTCTCTTT	CASSGTGTEALF
TRBD1	TRBV5-5	few	TRBJ1-2	TGTGCCAGCTCCGGGACAGCCTTCTATGGCTACACCTTC	CASSGTAFYGYTF
TRBD1	TRBV19	.	TRBJ2-7	TGTGCCACAAAGGGGGCCTCCTACGAGCAGTACTTC	CATKGASYEQYF
TRBD1	TRBV9	.	TRBJ1-4	TGTGCCAGCAGTATGACAGGGGGAGAGGAAAAACTGTTTTTT	CASSMTGGEEKLFF
TRBD2	TRBV5-1	.	TRBJ2-1	TGCGCCAGCAGCTTGGGGACTAGCGGGAGGGAGCAGTTCTTC	CASSLGTSGREQFF
.	TRBV5-1	few	TRBJ2-2	TGCGCCAGCAGCTCGGCCGAGGGGAACACCGGGGAGCTGTTTTTT	CASSSAEGNTGELFF
.	TRBV5-6	.	TRBJ1-4	TGTGCCAGCAGTGTAGCAGGGGTCGAAAAACTGTTTTTT	CASSVAGVEKLFF
.	TRBV29-1	few	TRBJ2-5	TGCAGCGTTGGACCCAGGGGGGAGTTCTTC	CSVGPRGEFF
TRBD1	TRBV28	.	TRBJ1-4	TGTGCCAGCAGTCCCGAGGGACAGGGCACCCGAAGGGAAAAACTGTTTTTT	CASSPEGQGTRREKLFF
.	TRBV4-1	few	TRBJ1-2	TGCGCCAGCAGCCATGAAGGACAAGGGAGGAATGGCTACACCTTC	CASSHEGQGRNGYTF
.	TRBV4-3	.	TRBJ2-6	TGCGCCAGCAGCCAAGCCTGGGTGGCCAACGTCCTGACTTTC	CASSQAWVANVLTF
.	TRBV5-1	few	TRBJ2-5	TGCGCCACGAGGGGAGGAACCGAGGCGTTTCAAGAGACCCAGTACTTC	CATRGGTEAFQETQYF
.	TRBV4-1	.	TRBJ1-2	TGCGCCAGCAGCCAAGATCGGGGGGAGGACTATGGCTACACCTTC	CASSQDRGEDYGYTF